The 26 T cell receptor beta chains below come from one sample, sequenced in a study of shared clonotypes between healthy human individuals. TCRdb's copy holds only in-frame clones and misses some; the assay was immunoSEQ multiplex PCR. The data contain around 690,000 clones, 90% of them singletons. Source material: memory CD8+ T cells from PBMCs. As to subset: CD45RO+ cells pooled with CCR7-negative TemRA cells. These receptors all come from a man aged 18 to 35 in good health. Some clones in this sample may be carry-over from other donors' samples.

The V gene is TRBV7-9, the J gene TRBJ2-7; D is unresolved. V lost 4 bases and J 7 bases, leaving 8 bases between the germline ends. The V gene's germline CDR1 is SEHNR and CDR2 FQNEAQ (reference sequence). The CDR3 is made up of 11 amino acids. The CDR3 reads CASSSRIEQYF. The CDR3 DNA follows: TGTGCCAGCAGCTCTCGGATAGAGCAGTACTTC.

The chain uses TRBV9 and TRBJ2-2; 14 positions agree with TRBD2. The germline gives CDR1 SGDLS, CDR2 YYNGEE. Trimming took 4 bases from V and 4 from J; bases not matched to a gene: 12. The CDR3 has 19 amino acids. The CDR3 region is CASSLTGTSGSEGTGELFF. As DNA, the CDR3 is TGTGCCAGCAGCCTTACCGGGACTAGCGGGAGTGAGGGCACCGGGGAGCTGTTTTTT. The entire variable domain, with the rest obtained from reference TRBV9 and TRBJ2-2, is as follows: DSGVTQTPKHLITATGQRVTLRCSPRSGDLSVYWYQQSLDQGLQFLIQYYNGEERAKGNILERFSAQQFPDLHSELNLSSLELGDSALYFCASSLTGTSGSEGTGELFFGEGSRLTVL.

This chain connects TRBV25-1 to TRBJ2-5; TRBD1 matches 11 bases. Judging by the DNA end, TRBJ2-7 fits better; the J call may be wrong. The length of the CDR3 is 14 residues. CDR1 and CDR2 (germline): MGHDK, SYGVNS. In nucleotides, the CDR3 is TGTGCCAGCAACCCCGGACAGGGGGCCCACGAGCAGTACTTC. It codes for CASNPGQGAHEQYF.

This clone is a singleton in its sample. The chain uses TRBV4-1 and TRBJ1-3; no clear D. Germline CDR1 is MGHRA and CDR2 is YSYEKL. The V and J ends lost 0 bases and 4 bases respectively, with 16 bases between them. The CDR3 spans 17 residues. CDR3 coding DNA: TGCGCCAGCAGCCAAGAATTAACAAGATCTCTCGGAAACACCATATATTTT. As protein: CASSQELTRSLGNTIYF.

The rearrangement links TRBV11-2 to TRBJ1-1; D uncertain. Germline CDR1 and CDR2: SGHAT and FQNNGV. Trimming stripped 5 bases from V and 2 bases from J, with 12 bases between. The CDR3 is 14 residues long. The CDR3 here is CASSPTGFNTEAFF. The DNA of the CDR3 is TGTGCCAGCAGCCCAACGGGGTTCAACACTGAAGCTTTCTTT.

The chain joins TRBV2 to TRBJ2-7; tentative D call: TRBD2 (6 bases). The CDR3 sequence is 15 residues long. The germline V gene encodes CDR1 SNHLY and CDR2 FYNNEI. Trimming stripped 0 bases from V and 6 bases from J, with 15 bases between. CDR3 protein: CASSEARGQRSEQYF. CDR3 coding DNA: TGTGCCAGCAGTGAAGCGCGGGGCCAAAGGAGCGAGCAGTACTTC. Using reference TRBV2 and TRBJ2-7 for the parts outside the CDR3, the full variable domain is EPEVTQTPSHQVTQMGQEVILRCVPISNHLYFYWYRQILGQKVEFLVSFYNNEISEKSEIFDDQFSVERPDGSNFTLKIRSTKLEDSAMYFCASSEARGQRSEQYFGPGTRLTVT.

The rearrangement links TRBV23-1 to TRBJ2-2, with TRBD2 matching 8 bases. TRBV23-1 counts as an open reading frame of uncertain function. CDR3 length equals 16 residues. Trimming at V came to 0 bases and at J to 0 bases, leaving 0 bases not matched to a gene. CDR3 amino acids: CASSQSSGTNTGELFF. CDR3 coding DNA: TGCGCCAGCAGTCAATCTAGCGGGACGAACACCGGGGAGCTGTTTTTT.

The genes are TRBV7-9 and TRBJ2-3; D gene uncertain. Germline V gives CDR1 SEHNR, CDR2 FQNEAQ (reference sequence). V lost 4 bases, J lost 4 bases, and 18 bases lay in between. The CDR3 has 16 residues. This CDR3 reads CASSSPVWKASDTQYF. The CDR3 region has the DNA TGTGCCAGCAGCTCACCGGTATGGAAGGCTTCAGATACGCAGTATTTT.

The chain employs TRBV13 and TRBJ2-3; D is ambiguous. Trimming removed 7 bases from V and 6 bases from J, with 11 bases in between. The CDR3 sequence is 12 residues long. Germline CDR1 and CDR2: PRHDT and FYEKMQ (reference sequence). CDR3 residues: CASTVVGDTQYF. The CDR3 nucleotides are TGTGCCAGCACCGTTGTGGGTGATACGCAGTATTTT.

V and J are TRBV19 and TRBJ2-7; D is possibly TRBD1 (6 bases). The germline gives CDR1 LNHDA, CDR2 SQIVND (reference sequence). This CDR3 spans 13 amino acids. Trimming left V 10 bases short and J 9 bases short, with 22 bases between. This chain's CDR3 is CAKPTLRGRRQYF. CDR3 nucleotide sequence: TGTGCCAAGCCAACCCTCAGGGGTCGGAGGCAGTACTTC.

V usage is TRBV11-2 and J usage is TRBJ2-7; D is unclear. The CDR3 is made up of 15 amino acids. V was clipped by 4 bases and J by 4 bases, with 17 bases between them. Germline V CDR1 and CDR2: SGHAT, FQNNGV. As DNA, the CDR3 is TGTGCCAGCAGCTCACCGGCGGCGACGAAATACGAGCAGTACTTC. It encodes CASSSPAATKYEQYF.

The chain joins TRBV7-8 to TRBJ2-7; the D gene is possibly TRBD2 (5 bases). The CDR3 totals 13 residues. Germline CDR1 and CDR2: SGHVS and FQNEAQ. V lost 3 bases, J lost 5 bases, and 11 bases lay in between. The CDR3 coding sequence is TGTGCCAGCAGCTTTGGGCTGCGGGACGAGCAGTACTTC. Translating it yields CASSFGLRDEQYF.

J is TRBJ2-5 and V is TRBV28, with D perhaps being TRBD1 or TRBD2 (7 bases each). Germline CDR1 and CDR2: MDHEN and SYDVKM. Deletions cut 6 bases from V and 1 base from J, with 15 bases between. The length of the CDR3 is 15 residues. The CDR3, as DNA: TGTGCCAGCAGGTTTCAGGGGGGGACCCAAGAGACCCAGTACTTC. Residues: CASRFQGGTQETQYF.

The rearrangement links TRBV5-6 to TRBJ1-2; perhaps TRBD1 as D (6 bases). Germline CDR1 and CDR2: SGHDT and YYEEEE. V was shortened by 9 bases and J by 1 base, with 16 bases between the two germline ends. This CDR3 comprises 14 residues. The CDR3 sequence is CATRQAQNNYGYTF. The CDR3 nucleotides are TGTGCCACACGACAGGCGCAAAATAACTATGGCTACACCTTC.

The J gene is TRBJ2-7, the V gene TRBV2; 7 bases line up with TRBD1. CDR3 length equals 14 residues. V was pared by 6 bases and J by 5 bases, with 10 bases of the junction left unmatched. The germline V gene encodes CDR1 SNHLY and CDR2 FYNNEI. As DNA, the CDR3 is TGTGCCAGCAGACCCGGGCAGGGGGTCCACGAGCAGTACTTC. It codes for CASRPGQGVHEQYF.

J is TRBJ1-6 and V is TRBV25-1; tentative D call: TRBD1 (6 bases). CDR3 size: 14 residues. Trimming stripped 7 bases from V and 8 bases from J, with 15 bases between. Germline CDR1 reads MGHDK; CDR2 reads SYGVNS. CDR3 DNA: TGTGCCAGCACCCCAGGGGAAGGTTATTCACCCCTCCACTTT. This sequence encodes CASTPGEGYSPLHF.

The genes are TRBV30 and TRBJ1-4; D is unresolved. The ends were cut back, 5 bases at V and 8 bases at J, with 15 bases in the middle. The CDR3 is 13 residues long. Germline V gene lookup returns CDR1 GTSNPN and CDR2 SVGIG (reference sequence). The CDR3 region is CAWSSPENEKLFF. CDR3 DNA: TGTGCCTGGTCATCACCAGAGAACGAAAAACTGTTTTTT.

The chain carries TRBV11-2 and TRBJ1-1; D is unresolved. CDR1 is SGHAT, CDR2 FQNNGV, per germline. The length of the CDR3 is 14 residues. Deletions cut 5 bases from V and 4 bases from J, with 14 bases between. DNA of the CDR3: TGTGCCAGCAGCGTAGTCGGGGTAGGCACTGAAGCTTTCTTT. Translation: CASSVVGVGTEAFF.

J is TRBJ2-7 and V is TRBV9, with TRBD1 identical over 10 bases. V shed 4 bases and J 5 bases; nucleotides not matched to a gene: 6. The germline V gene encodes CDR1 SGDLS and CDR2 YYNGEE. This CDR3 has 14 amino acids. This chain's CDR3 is CASSPRDRGHEQYF. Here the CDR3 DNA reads TGTGCCAGCAGCCCCCGGGACAGGGGACACGAGCAGTACTTC.

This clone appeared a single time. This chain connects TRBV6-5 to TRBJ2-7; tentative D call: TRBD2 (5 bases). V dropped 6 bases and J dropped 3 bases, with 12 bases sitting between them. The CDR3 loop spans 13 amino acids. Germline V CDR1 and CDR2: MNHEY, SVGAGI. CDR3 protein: CASSERLGYEQYF. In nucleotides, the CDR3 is TGTGCCAGCAGCGAGCGGTTAGGCTACGAGCAGTACTTC.

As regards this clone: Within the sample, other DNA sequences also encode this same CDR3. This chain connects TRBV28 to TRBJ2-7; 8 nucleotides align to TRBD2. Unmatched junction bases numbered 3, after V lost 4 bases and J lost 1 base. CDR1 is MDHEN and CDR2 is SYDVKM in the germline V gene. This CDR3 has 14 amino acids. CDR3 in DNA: TGTGCCAGCAGTTGGGTAGCGGGGTCCTACGAGCAGTACTTC. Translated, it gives CASSWVAGSYEQYF.

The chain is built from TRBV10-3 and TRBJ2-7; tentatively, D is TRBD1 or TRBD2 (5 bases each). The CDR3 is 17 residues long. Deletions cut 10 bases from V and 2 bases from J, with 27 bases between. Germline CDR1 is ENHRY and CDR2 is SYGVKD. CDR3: CASRAPSGLRATYEQYF. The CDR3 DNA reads TGTGCCAGCAGAGCACCCTCGGGGCTAAGGGCCACCTACGAGCAGTACTTC.

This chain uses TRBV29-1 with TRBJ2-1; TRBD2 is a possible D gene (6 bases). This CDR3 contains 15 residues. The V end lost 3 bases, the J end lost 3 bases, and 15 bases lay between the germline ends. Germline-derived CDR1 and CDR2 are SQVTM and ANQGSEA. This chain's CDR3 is CSVDREPDYYNEQFF. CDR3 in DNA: TGCAGCGTTGACCGGGAACCGGACTACTACAATGAGCAGTTCTTC.

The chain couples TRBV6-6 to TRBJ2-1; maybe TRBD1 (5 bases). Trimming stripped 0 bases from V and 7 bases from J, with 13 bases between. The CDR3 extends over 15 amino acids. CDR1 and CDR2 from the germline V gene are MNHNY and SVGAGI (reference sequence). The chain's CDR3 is CASSYSDSGDNEQFF. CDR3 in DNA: TGTGCCAGCAGTTACTCCGACAGTGGGGATAATGAGCAGTTCTTC.

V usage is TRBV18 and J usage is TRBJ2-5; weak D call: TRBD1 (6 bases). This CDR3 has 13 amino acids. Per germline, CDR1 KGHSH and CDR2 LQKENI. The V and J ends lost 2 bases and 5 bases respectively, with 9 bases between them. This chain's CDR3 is CASSPTGSETQYF. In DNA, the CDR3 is TGTGCCAGCTCACCAACAGGGAGTGAGACCCAGTACTTC.

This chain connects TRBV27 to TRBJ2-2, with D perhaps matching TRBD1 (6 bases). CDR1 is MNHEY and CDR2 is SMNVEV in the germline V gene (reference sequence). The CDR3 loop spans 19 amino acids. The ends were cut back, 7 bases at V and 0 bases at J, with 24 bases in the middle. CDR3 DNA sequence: TGTGCCAGCACTATCTCAGGGGTCCTGTCTCTGACGAACACCGGGGAGCTGTTTTTT. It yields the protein CASTISGVLSLTNTGELFF.